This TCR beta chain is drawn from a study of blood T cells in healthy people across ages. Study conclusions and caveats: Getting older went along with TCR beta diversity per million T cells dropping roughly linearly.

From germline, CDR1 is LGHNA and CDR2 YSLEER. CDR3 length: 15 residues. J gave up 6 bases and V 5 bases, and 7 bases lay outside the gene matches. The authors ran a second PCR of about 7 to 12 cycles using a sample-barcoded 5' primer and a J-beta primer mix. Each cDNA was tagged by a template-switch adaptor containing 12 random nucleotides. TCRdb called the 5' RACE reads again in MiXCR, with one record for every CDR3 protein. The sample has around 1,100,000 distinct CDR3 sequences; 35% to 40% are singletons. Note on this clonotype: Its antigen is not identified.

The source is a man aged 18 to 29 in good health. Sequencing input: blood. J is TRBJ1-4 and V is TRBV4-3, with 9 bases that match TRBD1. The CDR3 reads CASSTRDRDYEKLFF. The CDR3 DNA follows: TGCGCCAGCAGCACCCGGGACAGGGATTATGAAAAACTGTTTTTT.